Listed here are 6 T cell receptor beta chains from one sample, sequenced in a study of identical twins. TCRdb analysed the 5' RACE reads with MiXCR anew, one entry per CDR3 protein. The sample shows 750,000 to 950,000 distinct CDR3 sequences, about 12% of them seen only once. This sample also appeared in a second study, on yellow fever vaccine responses in identical twins.

Sequenced material: PBMCs. These receptor sequences come from a woman between 18 and 29 years old in good health.

This clonotype was counted a few times. J is TRBJ2-7 and V is TRBV12-3 or TRBV12-4; perhaps TRBD1 as D (6 bases). Trimming pared 5 bases from V and 3 bases from J, leaving 8 bases between. CDR3 length: 12 residues. CDR3 DNA sequence: TGTGCCAGCAGTACAGGGTTCTACGAGCAGTACTTC. As protein: CASSTGFYEQYF.

This clonotype has just a few counts. The genes are TRBV28 and TRBJ2-7; 13 bases are shared with TRBD2. The trim removed 5 bases at V and 4 bases at J, leaving 14 bases unmatched. The length of the CDR3 is 18 residues. Germline values: CDR1 MDHEN, CDR2 SYDVKM. CDR3 coding DNA: TGTGCCAGCAGTCGACGAGGGACTAGCGGGATCACAGAATACGAGCAGTACTTC. It codes for CASSRRGTSGITEYEQYF.

The sample holds a few counts of this clonotype. The genes are TRBV20-1 and TRBJ2-2, with TRBD1 identical over 7 bases. Germline loops: CDR1 DFQATT, CDR2 SNEGSKA (reference sequence). V lost 6 bases and J lost 3; bases outside the gene matches: 7. The CDR3 has 14 amino acids. CDR3: CSAKTGIHTGELFF. CDR3 in DNA: TGCAGTGCAAAGACAGGGATCCACACCGGGGAGCTGTTTTTT.

The sample holds a few counts of this clonotype. The junction does not match germline at one end; this may be a read error. The chain links TRBV9 to TRBJ1-2; 10 bases line up with TRBD1. Germline values: CDR1 SGDLS, CDR2 YYNGEE. The CDR3 is 12 residues long. The CDR3 bases are TGTGCCAGCAGCGGGGTGGACAGGGGGATTATCTTC. Its protein is CASSGVDRGIIF.

This clonotype has a handful of counts. The rearrangement uses TRBV4-2 and TRBJ1-1; 11 nucleotides match TRBD1. The CDR3 covers 15 residues. CDR1 is LGHNA and CDR2 is YNFKEQ in the germline V gene. With V trimmed by 4 bases and J by 5 bases, 6 bases remained unmatched. The CDR3, as DNA: TGTGCCAGCAGCCCAGGGGGACAGGGGGGGACTGAAGCTTTCTTT. It is translated as CASSPGGQGGTEAFF.

This clonotype was seen ten or more times. The rearrangement joins TRBV10-2 to TRBJ2-3; D might be TRBD2 (5 bases). V was trimmed by 3 bases and J by 4 bases, leaving 5 bases between them. Germline CDR1 is WSHSY and CDR2 is SAAADI. This CDR3 region has 12 residues. CDR3 sequence (DNA): TGCGCCAGCAGTGATAGCGCAGATACGCAGTATTTT. Its protein product is CASSDSADTQYF.